The 26 T cell receptor beta chains given below trace back to one sample, sequenced in a study of blood T cells in healthy people across ages. The use of a sample-barcoded 5' primer and a J-beta primer mix characterized a second PCR of roughly 6 to 11 cycles. TCRdb recomputed calls from the 5' RACE reads with MiXCR, one row per CDR3 protein. The repertoire holds around 870,000 distinct CDR3 sequences, around 30% seen once, with 17% in the top ten. Sequencing used blood. These receptor sequences come from a woman of 80 years or more in good health.

This clonotype came up many times. This chain joins TRBV9 and TRBJ1-6; 10 bases fit TRBD1. The V gene end was trimmed by 3 bases and the J gene end by 15 bases; junction bases not matched to a gene: 6. This CDR3 is built from 13 residues. Germline V gives CDR1 SGDLS, CDR2 YYNGEE. CDR3 sequence (DNA): TGTGCCAGCAGCGGGACAGGGGGGTATCACCTCCACTTT. The encoded protein is CASSGTGGYHLHF.

In this sample, this clonotype turned up many times. The chain combines TRBV9 with TRBJ1-5; tentatively, D is TRBD1 (6 bases). Between the trimmed V and J ends, which lost 4 bases and 4 bases, there was a span of 15 bases. Germline V gene data show CDR1 as SGDLS and CDR2 as YYNGEE. This CDR3 has 15 residues. CDR3 in amino acids: CASSPSTGQNQPQHF. CDR3 nucleotides: TGTGCCAGCAGCCCAAGTACCGGACAGAATCAGCCCCAGCATTTT.

The table lists this clonotype with many counts. V is TRBV4-2 and J is TRBJ2-1, with TRBD1 matching 9 bases. The V segment lost 0 bases and the J segment 1 base; nucleotides outside the gene matches: 4. Germline V gene sequence: CDR1 LGHNA, CDR2 YNFKEQ. This CDR3 region has 17 residues. The CDR3 protein is CASSQELTGGSYNEQFF. The CDR3 DNA reads as TGTGCCAGCAGCCAAGAATTGACAGGGGGTTCCTACAATGAGCAGTTCTTC.

This clonotype appeared a few times. V gene TRBV5-4 combines with J gene TRBJ2-1, with no clear D. This CDR3 comprises 15 residues. Germline loops: CDR1 SGHNT, CDR2 YYREEE (reference sequence). V dropped 3 bases and J dropped 10 bases, with 20 bases sitting between them. CDR3 amino acids: CASSSTMGSSYEQFF. The CDR3 region has the DNA TGTGCCAGCAGCTCCACCATGGGGTCTTCCTACGAGCAGTTCTTC.

Concerning this clonotype: The junction differs from germline at one of its ends, possibly a read error. This chain joins TRBV7-9 and TRBJ2-3, with 11 bases lining up with TRBD2. CDR3 length: 16 residues. Per germline, CDR1 SEHNR and CDR2 FQNEAQ (reference sequence). The CDR3 spells CASSLARGTSGDTQYF. The CDR3 DNA reads as TGTGCCAGCAGCCTAGCCCGTGGGACTAGCGGAGATACGCAGTATTTT. The full variable domain, rest sourced from reference TRBV7-9 and TRBJ2-3, is DTGVSQNPRHKITKRGQNVTFRCDPISEHNRLYWYRQTLGQGPEFLTYFQNEAQLEKSRLLSDRFSAERPKGSFSTLEIQRTEQGDSAMYLCASSLARGTSGDTQYFGPGTRLTVL.

The chain recombines TRBV12-3 or TRBV12-4 with TRBJ2-3; the D gene is possibly TRBD2 (6 bases). The V and J ends lost 5 bases and 11 bases respectively, with 23 bases between them. The CDR3 is 15 residues long. CDR3 sequence: CASSIAGLSTDVQYF. DNA of the CDR3: TGTGCCAGCAGTATCGCGGGGTTATCCACAGATGTGCAGTATTTT.

A word on this clonotype: This clone may be a read error of a much larger clone one base away. The chain combines TRBV20-1 with TRBJ2-5, with 7 nucleotides matching TRBD1. In germline, CDR1 is DFQATT, CDR2 SNEGSKA (reference sequence). The length of the CDR3 is 15 residues. With 1 base clipped from V and 11 bases from J, the junction kept 16 bases outside the gene matches. CDR3 nucleotide sequence: TGCAGTGCTAGAGGGGCGAGGGGGCCTCTCGATGAGCAGTACTTC. Its translation: CSARGARGPLDEQYF.

The table lists this clonotype with many counts. The gene calls are TRBV9 and TRBJ2-7; 7 bases are a match to TRBD1. V gave up 3 bases and J gave up 5 bases; unmatched junction bases: 17. The CDR3 contains 17 residues. Germline V gene sequence: CDR1 SGDLS, CDR2 YYNGEE. The CDR3 region has the DNA TGTGCCAGCAGCGCTAGGACAGGTGGTACCAGTGACCACGAGCAGTACTTC. This codes for CASSARTGGTSDHEQYF.

This clonotype showed up many times. V gene TRBV4-1 combines with J gene TRBJ1-2; tentatively, D is TRBD1 (6 bases). The V end lost 4 bases, the J end lost 5 bases, and 11 bases lay between the germline ends. The germline gives CDR1 MGHRA, CDR2 YSYEKL. CDR3 size: 13 residues. For the CDR3, the DNA is TGCGCCAGCAGCCCTTCGGACAGATATGGCTACACCTTC. It codes for CASSPSDRYGYTF.

This chain uses TRBV12-3 or TRBV12-4 with TRBJ1-6; TRBD1 is a possible D gene (5 bases). There are 18 residues in the CDR3. Trimming took off 4 bases at V and 3 bases at J, with 19 bases between the two ends. As DNA, the CDR3 is TGTGCCAGCAGTTCACGAACAGGTCCCCGGGTCTATAATTCACCCCTCCACTTT. This gives the protein CASSSRTGPRVYNSPLHF.

This clonotype was recorded at least ten times. This rearrangement joins TRBV7-2 to TRBJ2-1; D is uncertain. Trimming left V 4 bases short and J 9 bases short, with 7 bases between. The CDR3 totals 11 residues. The germline gives CDR1 SGHTA, CDR2 FQGNSA. The CDR3 is CASSSSLEQFF. CDR3 in DNA: TGTGCCAGCAGCTCCTCACTTGAGCAGTTCTTC.

This clonotype was observed at least ten times. The rearrangement joins TRBV4-3 to TRBJ1-4; 11 nucleotides agree with TRBD1. In germline, CDR1 is LGHNA, CDR2 YSLEER. The V and J ends lost 1 base and 7 bases, in that order; junction bases with no gene match: 5. CDR3 length: 16 amino acids. CDR3 region: CASSQGGQGVGEKLFF. Written as DNA, the CDR3 is TGCGCCAGCAGCCAAGGGGGACAGGGGGTTGGTGAAAAACTGTTTTTT.

This clonotype was detected a few times. The chain employs TRBV19 and TRBJ2-1; the D gene could be TRBD1 or TRBD2 (5 bases each). The CDR3 is 12 amino acids. The V and J ends lost 2 bases and 9 bases respectively, with 8 bases between them. CDR1 LNHDA and CDR2 SQIVND come from the germline V gene (reference sequence). The DNA for the CDR3 is TGTGCCAGTAGTATAAAGGGGAGTGAGCAGTTCTTC. Translated: CASSIKGSEQFF.

The chain couples TRBV10-2 to TRBJ2-1; 8 bases match TRBD2. CDR3 length: 16 amino acids. CDR1 is WSHSY, CDR2 SAAADI, per germline. V gave up 3 bases and J gave up 10 bases; unmatched junction bases: 14. The CDR3 is CASSDGAAGGSYEQFF. The CDR3 DNA reads TGCGCCAGCAGTGATGGGGCGGCGGGGGGCTCCTACGAGCAGTTCTTC.

As to this clonotype: Compared with germline, one end of the junction differs, possibly owing to a read error. The chain employs TRBV2 and TRBJ1-4, with TRBD1 matching 12 bases. CDR1 is SNHLY, CDR2 FYNNEI, per germline. The CDR3 covers 15 residues. The CDR3 is CASTGQGAQGEKRFF. CDR3 DNA sequence: TGTGCCAGCACGGGACAGGGGGCGCAGGGTGAAAAACGGTTTTTT. Using reference TRBV2 and TRBJ1-4 for the parts outside the CDR3, the full variable domain is EPEVTQTPSHQVTQMGQEVILRCVPISNHLYFYWYRQILGQKVEFLVSFYNNEISEKSEIFDDQFSVERPDGSNFTLKIRSTKLEDSAMYFCASTGQGAQGEKRFFGSGTQLSVL.

This clonotype was seen a handful of times. The J gene is TRBJ1-6, the V gene TRBV4-2, with TRBD1 matching over 7 bases. The junction had 12 bases not matched to a gene; V was cut back by 4 bases and J by 6 bases. Germline-derived CDR1 and CDR2 are LGHNA and YNFKEQ. The CDR3 runs 17 residues. CDR3 residues: CASSPQAGQRINSPLHF. In nucleotides, the CDR3 is TGTGCCAGCAGCCCACAGGCGGGACAGAGAATTAATTCACCCCTCCACTTT.

A single count supports this clonotype. The J gene is TRBJ2-5, the V gene TRBV28; D may correspond to TRBD1 or TRBD2 (5 bases each). The CDR3 has 14 amino acids. Germline loops: CDR1 MDHEN, CDR2 SYDVKM. Trimming pared 6 bases from V and 11 bases from J, leaving 22 bases between. DNA of the CDR3: TGTGCCAGCAGGGGCTCGGGGCACTACAATGAGCAGTACTTC. This sequence encodes CASRGSGHYNEQYF.

This clonotype has ten or more counts. The V gene is TRBV10-3, the J gene TRBJ2-5, with TRBD2 identical over 7 bases. Germline trimming cut 3 bases from V and 5 bases from J; bases unmatched to any gene: 15. The CDR3 consists of 17 residues. Germline V gene sequence: CDR1 ENHRY, CDR2 SYGVKD. CDR3 sequence (DNA): TGTGCCATCAGTGACCGGGACTACCGTCCCCATTTGGAGACCCAGTACTTC. This encodes CAISDRDYRPHLETQYF.

Many counts were recorded for this clonotype. The J gene is TRBJ2-1, the V gene TRBV25-1; D may be TRBD1 or TRBD2 (5 bases each). Germline V lookup: CDR1 MGHDK, CDR2 SYGVNS. The CDR3 runs to 14 residues. V gave up 5 bases and J gave up 10 bases, with 18 bases separating them. As DNA, the CDR3 is TGTGCCAGCAGTACCGGGACCATGGACGACGAGCAGTTCTTC. Amino acid sequence: CASSTGTMDDEQFF. Full variable domain (remainder filled in from reference TRBV25-1 and TRBJ2-1): EADIYQTPRYLVIGTGKKITLECSQTMGHDKMYWYQQDPGMELHLIHYSYGVNSTEKGDLSSESTVSRIRTEHFPLTLESARPSHTSQYLCASSTGTMDDEQFFGPGTRLTVL.

With respect to this clonotype: This may stem from a read error, because a much larger clone lies one nucleotide away. This chain uses TRBV6-5 with TRBJ2-5; D unresolved. V gave up 5 bases and J gave up 7 bases, with 8 bases separating them. CDR1 and CDR2 (germline): MNHEY, SVGAGI. This CDR3 comprises 11 residues. This chain's CDR3 is CASSVYGTQYF. As DNA, the CDR3 is TGTGCCAGCAGTGTCTACGGGACCCAGTACTTC.

This clonotype was recorded many times. V usage is TRBV7-2 and J usage is TRBJ1-2; D might be TRBD1 (5 bases). The CDR3 runs to 12 residues. Per the germline V gene, CDR1 is SGHTA and CDR2 is FQGNSA. The V gene lost 5 bases and the J gene lost 13 bases, with 17 bases spanning the gap. CDR3: CASSTRQNSPTF. CDR3 bases: TGTGCCAGCAGCACAAGACAGAATTCCCCCACCTTC.

This clonotype appeared many times. The rearrangement joins TRBV7-2 to TRBJ1-2; D is perhaps TRBD1 (6 bases). In germline, CDR1 is SGHTA, CDR2 FQGNSA. The CDR3 has 14 residues. V shed 2 bases and J shed 4 bases, with 11 bases lying between them. CDR3 nucleotide sequence: TGTGCCAGCAGCTTATTACAGGGTGGCTATGGCTACACCTTC. This encodes CASSLLQGGYGYTF.

This clonotype has ten or more counts. CDR3 nucleotide sequence: TGCGCCAGCAGCTTGGGTCGGACGACTAGCGGGGGGGCCGTGGAGCAGTTCTTC. Residues: CASSLGRTTSGGAVEQFF. This chain uses TRBV5-1 with TRBJ2-1; 14 bases match TRBD2. V shed 0 bases and J 10 bases; nucleotides not matched to a gene: 12. Germline loops: CDR1 SGHRS, CDR2 YFSETQ. This CDR3 contains 18 residues.

This clonotype has ten or more counts. This chain connects TRBV7-9 to TRBJ2-4; D unclear. Germline V gene data show CDR1 as SEHNR and CDR2 as FQNEAQ (reference sequence). CDR3 size: 12 residues. Trimming stripped 5 bases from V and 7 bases from J, with 9 bases between. The DNA of the CDR3 is TGTGCCAGCAGCCGCCTCGCGAACATTCAGTACTTC. This encodes CASSRLANIQYF.

This chain connects TRBV4-1 to TRBJ1-1; D uncertain. This CDR3 region has 16 residues. V gave up 0 bases and J gave up 0 bases, with 11 bases separating them. Germline-derived CDR1 and CDR2 are MGHRA and YSYEKL. The CDR3 sequence: CASSQDRGLMNTEAFF. CDR3 nucleotides: TGCGCCAGCAGCCAAGATCGTGGGCTAATGAACACTGAAGCTTTCTTT.

On this clonotype: One end of the junction does not line up with germline, which may come from a read error. The gene calls are TRBV12-3 or TRBV12-4 and TRBJ1-2; D is possibly TRBD1 (5 bases). The CDR3 is made up of 14 amino acids. The CDR3 loop reads CASSLGGANYGHTF. CDR3 nucleotide sequence: TGTGCCAGCAGTTTAGGGGGCGCTAACTATGGCCACACCTTC.